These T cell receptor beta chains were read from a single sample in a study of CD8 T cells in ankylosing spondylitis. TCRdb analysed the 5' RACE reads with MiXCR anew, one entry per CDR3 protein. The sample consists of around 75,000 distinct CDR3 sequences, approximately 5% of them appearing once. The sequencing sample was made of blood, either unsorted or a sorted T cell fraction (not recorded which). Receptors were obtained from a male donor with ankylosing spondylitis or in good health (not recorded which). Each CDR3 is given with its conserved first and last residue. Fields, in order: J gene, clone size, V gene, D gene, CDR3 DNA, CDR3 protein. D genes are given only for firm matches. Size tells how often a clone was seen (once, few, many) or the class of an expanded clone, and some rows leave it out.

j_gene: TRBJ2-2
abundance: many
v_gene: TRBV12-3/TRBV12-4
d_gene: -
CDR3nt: TGTGCCAGCACCCTCGGGACGTTAGCCGGGGAGCTGTTTTTT
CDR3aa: CASTLGTLAGELFF

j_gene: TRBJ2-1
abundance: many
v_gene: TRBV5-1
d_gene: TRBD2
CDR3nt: TGCGACAACCCAGAGCGGGGGGCCAAGAGCTCCTACAATGAGCAGTTCTTC
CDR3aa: CDNPERGAKSSYNEQFF

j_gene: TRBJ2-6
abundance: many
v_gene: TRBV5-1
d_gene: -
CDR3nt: TGCGCCAGCAGCTCTCATTACCAGGGAAGCTACTCTGGGGCCAACGTCCTGACTTTC
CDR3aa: CASSSHYQGSYSGANVLTF

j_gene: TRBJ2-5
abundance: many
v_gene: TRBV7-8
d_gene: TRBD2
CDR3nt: TGTCCCAGCAGCTTAAACGCCGGGGGGGCCAGAGAGACCCAGTACTTC
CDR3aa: CPSSLNAGGARETQYF

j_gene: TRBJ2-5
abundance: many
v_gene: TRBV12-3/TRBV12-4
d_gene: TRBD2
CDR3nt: TGTGCCAGCGGAATGGGACTAGCGGACCAAGAGACCCAGTACTTC
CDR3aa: CASGMGLADQETQYF

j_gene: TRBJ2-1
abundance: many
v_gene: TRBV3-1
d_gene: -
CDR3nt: TGTGCCAGCAATCCTAGTCCTGACAATCTGAATGAGCAGTTCTTC
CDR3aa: CASNPSPDNLNEQFF

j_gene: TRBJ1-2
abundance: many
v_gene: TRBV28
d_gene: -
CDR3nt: TGTGCCAGCAGTCCGACATTGGTCTATGGCTACACCTTC
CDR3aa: CASSPTLVYGYTF

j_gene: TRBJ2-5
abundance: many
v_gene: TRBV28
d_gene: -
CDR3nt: TGTGCCAGCAGTTTGGAGAACAGGGTTAAGGAGACCCAGTACTTC
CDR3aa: CASSLENRVKETQYF

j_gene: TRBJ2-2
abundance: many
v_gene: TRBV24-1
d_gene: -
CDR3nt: TGTGCCACCAGTGAGGGGAACACCGGGGAGCTGTTTTTT
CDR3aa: CATSEGNTGELFF

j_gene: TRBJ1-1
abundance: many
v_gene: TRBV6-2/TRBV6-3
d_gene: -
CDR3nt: TGTGCCAGCAGTTCTTTGACCGGGACTGAGAACACTGAAGCTTTCTTT
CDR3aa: CASSSLTGTENTEAFF

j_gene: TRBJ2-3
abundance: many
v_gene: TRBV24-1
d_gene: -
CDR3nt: TGTGCCACCAGTGGGGGAGCCGCCTTCGGCACAGATACGCAGTATTTT
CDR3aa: CATSGGAAFGTDTQYF

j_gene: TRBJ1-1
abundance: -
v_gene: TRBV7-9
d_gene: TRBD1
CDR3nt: TGTGCCAGCAGCTTAGAGGAGAGACAGGGAGCTTTCTTT
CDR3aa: CASSLEERQGAFF

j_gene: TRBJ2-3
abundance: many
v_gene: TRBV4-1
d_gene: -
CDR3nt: TGCGCCAGCAGCCAAGTTTGGGCGGGGGCGGATACGCAGTATTTT
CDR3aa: CASSQVWAGADTQYF

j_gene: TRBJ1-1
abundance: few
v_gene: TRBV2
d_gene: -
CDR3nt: TGTGCCAGAACACAGGCCATGGGCACTGAAGCTTTCTTT
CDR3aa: CARTQAMGTEAFF

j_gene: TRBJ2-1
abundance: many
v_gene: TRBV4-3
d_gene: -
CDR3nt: TGCGCCAGCAGCCGGGGACACAACGATGAGCAGTTCTTC
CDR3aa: CASSRGHNDEQFF

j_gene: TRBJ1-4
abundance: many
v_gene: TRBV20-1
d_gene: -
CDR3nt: TGCAGTTCTGGGAGGCACAATGAAAAACTGTTTTTT
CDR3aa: CSSGRHNEKLFF

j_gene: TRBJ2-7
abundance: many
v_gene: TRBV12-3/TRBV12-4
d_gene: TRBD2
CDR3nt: TGTGCCAGCAGTTTCGGCGGGGGGCAAAGAAGGCAGTACTTC
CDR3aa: CASSFGGGQRRQYF

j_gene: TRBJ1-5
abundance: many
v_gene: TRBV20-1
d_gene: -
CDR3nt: TGCAGTGCTAGAGATCAACGATACGAGAATCAGCCCCAGCATTTT
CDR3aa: CSARDQRYENQPQHF

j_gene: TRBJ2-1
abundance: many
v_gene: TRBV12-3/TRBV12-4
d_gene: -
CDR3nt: TGTGCCAGCAGTTTAGTACCGAACAGGGAAGGTGAGCAGTTCTTC
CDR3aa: CASSLVPNREGEQFF

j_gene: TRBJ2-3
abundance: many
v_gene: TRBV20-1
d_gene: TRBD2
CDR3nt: TGCAGTCTCGAACAGCGGGGGCCCACAGATACGCAGTATTTT
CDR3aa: CSLEQRGPTDTQYF

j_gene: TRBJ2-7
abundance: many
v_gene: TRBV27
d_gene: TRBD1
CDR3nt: TGTGCCAGCAGTTTAAGGGACAGCCTTACGAAGCAGTACTTC
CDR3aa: CASSLRDSLTKQYF

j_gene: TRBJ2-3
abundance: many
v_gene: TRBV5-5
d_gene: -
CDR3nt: TGTGCCAGCAGCTTTGGGGAAGATACGCAGTATTTT
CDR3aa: CASSFGEDTQYF

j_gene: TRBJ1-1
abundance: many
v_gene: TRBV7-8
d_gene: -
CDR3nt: TGTGCCAGCAGCGGAGACAGGCCCATCACTGAAGCTTTCTTT
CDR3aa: CASSGDRPITEAFF

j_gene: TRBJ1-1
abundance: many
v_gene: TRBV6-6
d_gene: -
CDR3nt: TGTGCCAGCAGTTACTCAGGGGCCGGCACTGAAGCTTTCTTT
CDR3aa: CASSYSGAGTEAFF

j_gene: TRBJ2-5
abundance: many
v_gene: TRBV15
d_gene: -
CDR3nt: TGTGCCACCAGCAGTCCCCCTTTGGAGACCCAGTACTTC
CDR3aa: CATSSPPLETQYF

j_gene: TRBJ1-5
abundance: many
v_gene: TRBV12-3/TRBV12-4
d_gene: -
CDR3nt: TGTGCCAGCAGCGACAGTACCAATCAGCCCCAGCATTTT
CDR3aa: CASSDSTNQPQHF

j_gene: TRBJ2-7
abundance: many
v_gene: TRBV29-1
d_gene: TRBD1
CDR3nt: TGCAGCGCACGGACAGGGGGAACGAGTGAGCAGTACTTC
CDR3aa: CSARTGGTSEQYF

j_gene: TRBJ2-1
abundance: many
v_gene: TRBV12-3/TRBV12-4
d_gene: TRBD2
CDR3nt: TGTGCCAGCAGTTTTACAGGCGGGGGGGGGGAGCAGTTCTTC
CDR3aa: CASSFTGGGGEQFF

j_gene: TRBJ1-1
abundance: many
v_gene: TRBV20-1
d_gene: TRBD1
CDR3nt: TGCAGTGCTAGTCGCCGGGACAGGTCCAACACTGAAGCTTTCTTT
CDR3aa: CSASRRDRSNTEAFF

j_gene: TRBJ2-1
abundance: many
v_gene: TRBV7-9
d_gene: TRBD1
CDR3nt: TGTGCCAGCAGCTTAGATGGTAGGGGGCCGTTCTTC
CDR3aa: CASSLDGRGPFF

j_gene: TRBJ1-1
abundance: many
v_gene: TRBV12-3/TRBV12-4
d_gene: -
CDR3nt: TGTGCCAGCAGTGACGGTGGCCGGGCTTTCTTT
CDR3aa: CASSDGGRAFF

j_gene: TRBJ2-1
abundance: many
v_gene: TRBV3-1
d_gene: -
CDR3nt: TGTGCCAGCAGCCAATCGCATCGGGGGAATGAGCAGTTCTTC
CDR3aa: CASSQSHRGNEQFF

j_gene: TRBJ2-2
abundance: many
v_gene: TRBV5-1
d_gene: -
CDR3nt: TGCGCCAGCAGCTTGGCTGACAGGCTAGGGGCCGGGGAGCTGTTTTTT
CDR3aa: CASSLADRLGAGELFF

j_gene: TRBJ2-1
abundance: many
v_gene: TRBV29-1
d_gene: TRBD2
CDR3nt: TGCAGCGTTGTGTCAGCGGGGGGTTACAATGAGCAGTTCTTC
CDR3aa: CSVVSAGGYNEQFF

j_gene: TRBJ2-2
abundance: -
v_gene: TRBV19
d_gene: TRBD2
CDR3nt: TGTGCCAGTAGACCTCCCGGAGGGAGGGGAACCGGGGAGCTGTTTTTT
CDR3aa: CASRPPGGRGTGELFF

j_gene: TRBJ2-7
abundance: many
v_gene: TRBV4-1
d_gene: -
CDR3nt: TGCGCCAGCAGCCAAGTCGTCACCCGCTACGAGCAGTACTTC
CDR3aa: CASSQVVTRYEQYF

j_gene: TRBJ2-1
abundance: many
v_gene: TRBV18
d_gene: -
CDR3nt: TGTGCCAGCCAGTCCGGGGGCCCCTACAATGAGCAGTTCTTC
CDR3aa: CASQSGGPYNEQFF

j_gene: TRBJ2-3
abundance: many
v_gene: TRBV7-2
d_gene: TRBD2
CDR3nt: TGTGCCAGCAGCTTAATCGGGGGGGCCTCAGATACGCAGTATTTT
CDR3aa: CASSLIGGASDTQYF

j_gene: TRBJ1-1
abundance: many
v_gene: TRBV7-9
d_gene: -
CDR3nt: TGTGCCAGCAGCTTAGAACAGGGAACCGCTGAAGCTTTCTTT
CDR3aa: CASSLEQGTAEAFF

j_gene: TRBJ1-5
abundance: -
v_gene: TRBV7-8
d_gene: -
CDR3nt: TGTGCCAGCAGCTTAGGGGGCGGTTATAGCAATCAGCCCCAGCATTTT
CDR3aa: CASSLGGGYSNQPQHF

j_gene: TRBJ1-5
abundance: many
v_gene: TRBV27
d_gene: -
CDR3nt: TGTGCCAGCAGTTCGATAGGTAGCAATCAGCCCCAGCATTTT
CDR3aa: CASSSIGSNQPQHF

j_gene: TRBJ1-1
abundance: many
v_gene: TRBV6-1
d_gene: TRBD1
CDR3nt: TGTGCCAGCATCCCAACCGGGACAGTGAACACTGAAGCTTTCTTT
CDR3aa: CASIPTGTVNTEAFF

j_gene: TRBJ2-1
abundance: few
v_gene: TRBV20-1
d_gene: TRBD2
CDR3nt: TGCAGTGCTAGCCAACTAGCGGAGCCTTACAATGAGCAGTTCTTC
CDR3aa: CSASQLAEPYNEQFF

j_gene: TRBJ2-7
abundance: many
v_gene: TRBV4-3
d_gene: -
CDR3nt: TGCGCCAGCAGCCAGGAGAACCGGGACGGGAGTTCCTACGAGCAGTACTTC
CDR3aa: CASSQENRDGSSYEQYF

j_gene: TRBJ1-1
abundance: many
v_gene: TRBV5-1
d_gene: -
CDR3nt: TGCGCCAGCAGCTTGGGCGGGGACACTGAAGCTTTCTTT
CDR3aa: CASSLGGDTEAFF

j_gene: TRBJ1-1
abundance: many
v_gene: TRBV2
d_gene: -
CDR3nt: TGTGCCAGCGGGCGGAGTCGGGGTGAAGCTTTCTTT
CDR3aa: CASGRSRGEAFF

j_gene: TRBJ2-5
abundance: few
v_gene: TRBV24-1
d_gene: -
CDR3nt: TGTGCCACCAGCCCGGGGGAGACCCAGTACTTC
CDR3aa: CATSPGETQYF

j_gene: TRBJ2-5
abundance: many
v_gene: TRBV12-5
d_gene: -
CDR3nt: TGTGCTAGTGGTTCGGGGCGGGCTCAAGAGACCCAGTACTTC
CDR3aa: CASGSGRAQETQYF